The next 20 T cell receptor beta chains were all read from a single sample in a study of molecular identifiers for immune sequencing clone quantification. TCRdb recomputed calls from the PCR reads with MiXCR, one row per CDR3 protein. The sample holds about 320,000 distinct CDR3 sequences, about a fifth seen once. Sequencing input: naive CD8+ T cells from blood, with Jurkat cell RNA spiked in. The subset was: FACS-sorted CD8+CD4-CCR7+CD45RA+ naive T cells. These receptor sequences come from a human donor in good health. Some libraries in this study had Jurkat cell RNA spiked in.

Concerning this clonotype itself: Given a much more abundant clone one base away, this may be a read error. Since the CDR3 does not end with the conserved phenylalanine or tryptophan, this likely comes from a read error. The CDR3 DNA reads as TGCAGTGCTCCCTTACTGAGCACAGATACGCAGTATTCT. Its translation is CSAPLLSTDTQYS. This rearrangement joins TRBV20-1 to TRBJ2-3; no reliable D call. V dropped 5 bases and J dropped 0 bases, with 9 bases sitting between them. This CDR3 has 13 residues. Germline loops: CDR1 DFQATT, CDR2 SNEGSKA (reference sequence).

This clonotype was observed many times. The chain joins TRBV3-1 to TRBJ1-2; 7 nucleotides agree with TRBD1. Per germline, CDR1 LGHDT and CDR2 YNNKEL (reference sequence). After removal of 0 bases from V and 3 bases from J, the junction contained 1 base not matched to a gene. The CDR3 covers 14 residues. This CDR3 is CASSQETGYYGYTF. In DNA, the CDR3 is TGTGCCAGCAGCCAAGAGACAGGGTACTATGGCTACACCTTC.

This clonotype was seen at least ten times. The chain has TRBV29-1 and TRBJ2-7; possibly TRBD2 for D (5 bases). Trimming shortened V by 1 base and J by 6 bases, and 13 bases separated the two germline ends. The CDR3 consists of 13 residues. The V gene's germline CDR1 is SQVTM and CDR2 ANQGSEA. CDR3 residues: CSVEGTYEGEQYF. CDR3 nucleotide sequence: TGCAGCGTTGAAGGGACCTACGAGGGCGAGCAGTACTTC.

Many counts were recorded for this clonotype. This chain links TRBV7-9 with TRBJ1-3; D remains ambiguous. Trimming took 4 bases from V and 0 from J, leaving 10 bases between them. The CDR3 runs 15 residues. Germline assignment: CDR1 SEHNR and CDR2 FQNEAQ (reference sequence). In DNA, the CDR3 is TGTGCCAGCAGCTCTCTCGGCGGCTCTGGAAACACCATATATTTT. This codes for CASSSLGGSGNTIYF.

The chain links TRBV30 to TRBJ2-7; D gene uncertain. The CDR3 contains 11 residues. V was pared by 5 bases and J by 0 bases, with 5 bases between. CDR1 is GTSNPN and CDR2 is SVGIG in the germline V gene (reference sequence). CDR3 sequence reads: CAWGHSYEQYF. CDR3 nucleotides: TGTGCCTGGGGGCACTCCTACGAGCAGTACTTC.

This clonotype was detected only a few times. This chain uses TRBV27 with TRBJ2-7; the D gene is possibly TRBD2 (5 bases). V lost 7 bases, J lost 2 bases, and 15 bases lay in between. This CDR3 region has 14 residues. In germline, CDR1 is MNHEY, CDR2 SMNVEV (reference sequence). The CDR3 DNA is TGTGCCAGCAATTGGGCCGGGAACCCCTACGAGCAGTACTTC. Encoded protein: CASNWAGNPYEQYF.

A note on this clonotype: A much larger clonotype is one base distant, so this may be a read error. The chain couples TRBV4-3 to TRBJ2-7; TRBD1 matches at 7 bases. This CDR3 comprises 16 residues. From germline, CDR1 is LGHNA and CDR2 YSLEER. The CDR3 reads CTSSQDHFGTVYEQYF. CDR3 in DNA: TGCACCAGCAGCCAAGATCACTTCGGGACAGTCTACGAGCAGTACTTC.

This clonotype was observed a handful of times. The chain joins TRBV3-1 to TRBJ2-1; D tentatively fits TRBD1 or TRBD2 (6 bases each). Between the trimmed V and J ends, which lost 5 bases and 8 bases, there was a span of 16 bases. Germline lookup yields CDR1 LGHDT and CDR2 YNNKEL (reference sequence). CDR3 length equals 14 residues. This CDR3 reads CASSASWGADEQFF. In DNA form, the CDR3 reads TGTGCCAGCAGCGCAAGCTGGGGGGCTGATGAGCAGTTCTTC.

Points on this clonotype: This clone may be a read error of a much larger clone one base away. Since no conserved phenylalanine or tryptophan closes the CDR3, a read error is the likely cause. The chain couples TRBV6-2 or TRBV6-3 to TRBJ2-7; a possible D gene is TRBD1 (5 bases). The V end lost 6 bases, the J end lost 6 bases, and 12 bases lay between the germline ends. Germline CDR1 reads MNHEY; CDR2 reads SVGEGT. This CDR3 is 12 amino acids long. CDR3: CASSPRVSEQYL. Written as DNA, the CDR3 is TGTGCCAGCAGCCCCAGGGTTAGCGAGCAGTACCTC.

This clonotype was observed a handful of times. A junction boundary mismatches the germline segment, possibly from a read error. The rearrangement links TRBV29-1 to TRBJ2-1; maybe TRBD1 (6 bases). The length of the CDR3 is 19 residues. Germline CDR1 is SQVTM and CDR2 is ANQGSEA. The CDR3 nucleotides are TGCAGCGTTACGCCAACGTTCAGGGGTACAGCTAGCTCCTACAGTGAGCAGTTCTTC. This translates into CSVTPTFRGTASSYSEQFF.

This clonotype has at least ten counts. This chain uses TRBV19 with TRBJ1-2; possible D gene TRBD1, 5 bases. Germline CDR1 reads LNHDA; CDR2 reads SQIVND (reference sequence). This CDR3 is built from 15 residues. Trimming removed 5 bases from V and 1 base from J, with 14 bases in between. The CDR3 is CASSPQGVGNYGYTF. The DNA for the CDR3 is TGTGCCAGTAGTCCCCAGGGTGTAGGTAACTATGGCTACACCTTC.

This clonotype was counted ten times or more. This chain connects TRBV25-1 to TRBJ2-7; D is undetermined. CDR1 and CDR2 from the germline V gene are MGHDK and SYGVNS. This CDR3 is built from 13 residues. Trimming removed 2 bases at V and 2 bases at J, with 7 bases between. DNA for the CDR3: TGTGCCAGCAGTGAAATCGGAGCCTACGAGCAGTACTTC. It is translated as CASSEIGAYEQYF.

Many counts were recorded for this clonotype. The chain links TRBV12-3 or TRBV12-4 to TRBJ2-3, with D uncertain. The CDR3 consists of 17 residues. Deletions cut 5 bases from V and 2 bases from J, with 20 bases between. CDR3 DNA: TGTGCCAGCAGTCTGGATAGGCATCTAAGGCCCACAGATACGCAGTATTTT. Its translation: CASSLDRHLRPTDTQYF.

This clonotype was observed at least ten times. One end of the junction does not line up with germline, which may come from a read error. In DNA, the CDR3 is TGCGCCAGCAGCTTGGGGGCCATGAACACTGAAGCTTTCTTT. This sequence encodes CASSLGAMNTEAFF. V usage is TRBV12-3 or TRBV12-4 and J usage is TRBJ1-1; D perhaps matches TRBD1 (6 bases). The length of the CDR3 is 14 residues.

This clonotype was counted many times. This chain uses TRBV6-5 with TRBJ1-1, with D perhaps matching TRBD1 (5 bases). Germline V gene data show CDR1 as MNHEY and CDR2 as SVGAGI. The CDR3 loop spans 14 amino acids. V dropped 4 bases and J dropped 1 base, with 10 bases sitting between them. The DNA of the CDR3 is TGTGCCAGCAGTTTCGGACAAAGGAACACTGAAGCTTTCTTT. Protein: CASSFGQRNTEAFF.

This clonotype was picked up many times. This rearrangement joins TRBV12-3 or TRBV12-4 to TRBJ2-1; 15 bases map to TRBD2. The CDR3 extends over 18 amino acids. V shed 4 bases, J shed 2 bases, and the junction held 6 bases outside the gene matches. CDR3 sequence (DNA): TGTGCCAGCAGTTCCGGGACTAGCGGGAGGACCCCCTACAATGAGCAGTTCTTC. Amino acids: CASSSGTSGRTPYNEQFF.

On this clonotype itself: One base away lies a much larger clone, so this may be a sequencing read error. The chain employs TRBV6-5 and TRBJ2-1, with D maybe TRBD2 (5 bases). Trimming removed 0 bases from V and 12 bases from J, with 15 bases in between. This CDR3 region has 14 residues. CDR1 and CDR2 from the germline V gene are MNHEY and SVGAGI. In DNA form, the CDR3 reads TGTGCCAGCAGTTACTCGAGAGGGCCGGGTGGGCAGTTCTTC. Residues: CASSYSRGPGGQFF.

This clonotype was recorded many times. The gene calls are TRBV25-1 and TRBJ1-6; TRBD1 is a possible D gene (5 bases). Germline V lookup: CDR1 MGHDK, CDR2 SYGVNS. V was clipped by 7 bases and J by 8 bases, with 18 bases between them. CDR3 length equals 15 residues. The DNA for the CDR3 is TGTGCCAGCAACCTCAGGGAGGGATCTGATTCACCCCTCCACTTT. As protein: CASNLREGSDSPLHF.

The genes are TRBV19 and TRBJ1-5; D is perhaps TRBD1 (6 bases). The CDR3 runs to 14 residues. The germline V gene encodes CDR1 LNHDA and CDR2 SQIVND (reference sequence). V was shortened by 2 bases and J by 6 bases, with 11 bases between the two germline ends. DNA for the CDR3: TGTGCCAGTAGTATAAAGAGGGGGATTCAGCCCCAGCATTTT. Translation gives CASSIKRGIQPQHF.

At least ten counts were recorded for this clonotype. This rearrangement joins TRBV13 to TRBJ2-3; weak D call: TRBD1 (6 bases). CDR1 is PRHDT and CDR2 is FYEKMQ in the germline V gene (reference sequence). The V end lost 3 bases, the J end lost 3 bases, and 13 bases lay between the germline ends. The CDR3 contains 15 residues. In DNA, the CDR3 is TGTGCCAGCAGCTTTTCGGCTAGGGGGACAGATACGCAGTATTTT. This translates into CASSFSARGTDTQYF.